The 9 T cell receptor beta chains below were found in one sample sequenced in a study of tumor and adjacent non-tumor tissue in lung cancer. The library came from three nested PCR rounds adapted from ARM-PCR protocols. Using its own MiXCR run on the multiplex PCR reads, TCRdb lists one record per CDR3 protein. The sample comprises tens of thousands of distinct CDR3 sequences, over 75% of which are singletons, and roughly 14% rests with the top ten. RNA was extracted from bulk tissue without any cell sorting. The specimen was lung tumor tissue. These receptor sequences come from a woman in her 50s with non-small cell lung cancer.

This clonotype was observed at least ten times. The chain uses TRBV6-5 and TRBJ1-2; 11 bases agree with TRBD1. The CDR3 extends over 13 amino acids. V shed 8 bases and J 5 bases; nucleotides not matched to a gene: 4. In germline, CDR1 is MNHEY, CDR2 SVGAGI. The CDR3 DNA sequence: TGTGCCAGCTCCGGGACAGGGGGATATGGCTACACCTTC. Translated: CASSGTGGYGYTF.

With respect to this clonotype: One junction end disagrees with the germline gene, perhaps due to a read error. The chain recombines TRBV20-1 with TRBJ2-1, with 7 bases matching TRBD1. The CDR3 is 14 amino acids. The V gene's germline CDR1 is DFQATT and CDR2 SNEGSKA (reference sequence). For the CDR3, the DNA is TGCAGTGCTAGAGATCTGGATTTGAGGGGGCAAGAGTTATTC. Translated: CSARDLDLRGQELF.

This clonotype was found a few times. The chain couples TRBV7-2 to TRBJ2-3, with 9 bases lining up with TRBD2. The trim removed 10 bases at V and 5 bases at J, leaving 10 bases unmatched. The CDR3 has 14 amino acids. Germline assignment: CDR1 SGHTA and CDR2 FQGNSA. The CDR3 is CANSAGLAGDTQYF. CDR3 nucleotide sequence: TGTGCCAATAGCGCGGGACTAGCAGGAGATACGCAGTATTTT.

About this clonotype itself: An end of the junction does not agree with germline; a read error may underlie this. The chain uses TRBV19 and TRBJ1-5; D is perhaps TRBD1 (6 bases). CDR1 and CDR2 from the germline V gene are LNHDA and SQIVND (reference sequence). The length of the CDR3 is 16 residues. CDR3 loop: CTSSTGRQARGQPQHF. CDR3 bases: TGTACCAGTAGTACCGGACGACAGGCCCGGGGACAGCCCCAGCATTTT.

A single count supports this clonotype. The chain joins TRBV11-2 to TRBJ2-7; no clear D gene. The CDR3 contains 14 residues. Germline V gives CDR1 SGHAT, CDR2 FQNNGV. V was clipped by 5 bases and J by 13 bases, with 24 bases between them. The CDR3, as DNA: TGTGCCAGCAGCCCCATACCGGCCCCCTACGAGCGATACTTC. Protein: CASSPIPAPYERYF. The variable domain in full, with the rest retrieved from reference TRBV11-2 and TRBJ2-7, is EAGVAQSPRYKIIEKRQSVAFWCNPISGHATLYWYQQILGQGPKLLIQFQNNGVVDDSQLPKDRFSAERLKGVDSTLKIQPAKLEDSAVYLCASSPIPAPYERYFGPGTRLTVT.

This clonotype appeared a single time. Compared with germline, one end of the junction differs, possibly owing to a read error. V usage is TRBV7-9 and J usage is TRBJ2-7; D may be TRBD2 (5 bases). The CDR3 extends over 15 amino acids. Germline values: CDR1 SEHNR, CDR2 FQNEAQ (reference sequence). Written as DNA, the CDR3 is TGTGCCAGCAGCTTAGAGGAGCGGCGAACCTACGAGCAGTATTTC. Its translation is CASSLEERRTYEQYF.

This rearrangement joins TRBV19 to TRBJ2-5; TRBD2 matches at 7 bases. Unmatched junction bases numbered 16, after V lost 5 bases and J lost 4 bases. In germline, CDR1 is LNHDA, CDR2 SQIVND (reference sequence). The CDR3 runs to 17 residues. This CDR3 reads CASSPTAGAVSSETQYF. The CDR3 region has the DNA TGTGCCAGTAGTCCGACGGCGGGAGCAGTATCGTCAGAGACCCAGTACTTC.

The chain has TRBV7-2 and TRBJ2-1; D could derive from TRBD1 or TRBD2 (6 bases each). Germline V gene sequence: CDR1 SGHTA, CDR2 FQGNSA. V shed 10 bases and J shed 4 bases, with 20 bases lying between them. This CDR3 comprises 15 residues. The CDR3 spells CATTSRGRNYNEQFF. CDR3 sequence (DNA): TGTGCCACAACCTCTAGGGGGAGGAATTACAATGAGCAGTTCTTC.

The chain has TRBV4-2 and TRBJ2-5; D call uncertain. V was trimmed by 10 bases and J by 4 bases, leaving 22 bases between them. Germline V lookup: CDR1 LGHNA, CDR2 YNFKEQ. This CDR3 comprises 15 residues. CDR3 residues: CATIQVYERGETQYF. The CDR3 DNA is TGTGCCACCATCCAAGTTTACGAGAGAGGAGAGACCCAGTACTTC.